The rows below give T cell receptor beta chains drawn from one sample of a study of blood T cell repertoires in COVID-19. Repertoires were generated with immunoSEQ multiplex PCR, while TCRdb's copy carries only in-frame clones and drops some. The sample lists tens of thousands of clones, less than 85% occurring once. Sequencing was performed on peripheral blood. The receptors here all came from a human donor with acute or convalescent COVID-19. The donor label of this sample is uncertain. Both conserved end residues are part of each CDR3. D genes are given only for firm matches. Size is stated for part of the rows, as once, few or many counts, or as a class when the clone is expanded.

V: TRBV5-3; size: .; D: .; J: TRBJ1-5; DNA: TGTGCCAGAAGCTGGGGCGGTAATAGCAATCAGCCCCAGCATTTT; CDR3: CARSWGGNSNQPQHF
V: TRBV28; size: .; D: TRBD1; J: TRBJ2-7; DNA: TGTGCCAGCAGCCGCAGGGGGCGGCCATCCTACGAGCAGTACTTC; CDR3: CASSRRGRPSYEQYF
V: TRBV9; size: .; D: .; J: TRBJ1-1; DNA: TGTGCCAGCAGCGTAGGGGCAGGGTGGACTGAAGCTTTCTTT; CDR3: CASSVGAGWTEAFF
V: TRBV28; size: .; D: TRBD2; J: TRBJ2-3; DNA: TGTGCCAGCAGTTTACAACGGGAGGAAGATACGCAGTATTTT; CDR3: CASSLQREEDTQYF
V: TRBV9; size: .; D: .; J: TRBJ2-3; DNA: TGTGCCAGCAGCCTATCTAGCACAGATACGCAGTATTTT; CDR3: CASSLSSTDTQYF
V: TRBV6-1; size: .; D: .; J: TRBJ1-2; DNA: TGTGCCAGCAGTGAAGCAGCGTGGGGCTACACCTTC; CDR3: CASSEAAWGYTF
V: TRBV10-3; size: .; D: .; J: TRBJ1-2; DNA: TGTGCCATCAGACAGGCCAACTATGGCTACACCTTC; CDR3: CAIRQANYGYTF
V: TRBV6-7; size: .; D: .; J: TRBJ1-2; DNA: TGTGCCAGCAGTTACTCGATGCAGGCGATTCGTAACTATGGCTACACCTTC; CDR3: CASSYSMQAIRNYGYTF
V: TRBV7-9; size: .; D: .; J: TRBJ2-7; DNA: TGTGCCAGCAGCGAAGAGGTAGGGGGGCAGTACTTC; CDR3: CASSEEVGGQYF
V: TRBV19; size: once; D: TRBD2; J: TRBJ2-5; DNA: TGTGCCAGTAGTATTTCCCTAGCGGGGGGGCGGGAGACCCAGTACTTC; CDR3: CASSISLAGGRETQYF
V: TRBV28; size: .; D: .; J: TRBJ1-4; DNA: TGTGCCAGCAGTATACGACAGATTTCTAATCGGAAACTGTTTTTT; CDR3: CASSIRQISNRKLFF
V: TRBV5-6; size: .; D: TRBD1; J: TRBJ1-1; DNA: TGTGCCAGCAGCTGGGGACAGGTCAACACTGAAGCTTTCTTT; CDR3: CASSWGQVNTEAFF
V: TRBV6-5; size: .; D: TRBD2; J: TRBJ2-3; DNA: TGTGCCAGCCAGAGGGTTGGGAGGGCCACAGATACGCAGTATTTT; CDR3: CASQRVGRATDTQYF
V: TRBV2; size: .; D: .; J: TRBJ2-1; DNA: TGTGCCAGCAGTGAAATCCCGGGACTCGCGAGGAGTGAGCAGTTCTTC; CDR3: CASSEIPGLARSEQFF
V: TRBV19; size: .; D: .; J: TRBJ1-1; DNA: TGTGCCAGTAGAAAGACAGCCTCTAACACTGAAGCTTTCTTT; CDR3: CASRKTASNTEAFF
V: TRBV7-6; size: .; D: TRBD1; J: TRBJ1-4; DNA: TGTGCCAGCAGCTTAGTACAGGGGAGAAGAACTAATGAAAAACTGTTTTTT; CDR3: CASSLVQGRRTNEKLFF
V: TRBV5-4; size: .; D: TRBD2; J: TRBJ2-7; DNA: TGTGCCAGCAGCTTCGGGAGGGGGACAACCTACGAGCAGTACTTC; CDR3: CASSFGRGTTYEQYF
V: TRBV27; size: .; D: .; J: TRBJ1-1; DNA: TGTGCCAGCAGTTTCTTGACGGGGTGGACTGAAGCTTTCTTT; CDR3: CASSFLTGWTEAFF
V: TRBV7-9; size: .; D: TRBD1; J: TRBJ1-2; DNA: TGTGCCAGCAGCTTGGACAGGAGTTACTATGGCTACACCTTC; CDR3: CASSLDRSYYGYTF
V: TRBV7-2; size: .; D: TRBD2; J: TRBJ2-7; DNA: TGTGCCAGCAGCAGGGGCGGGACTAACGAGCAGTACTTC; CDR3: CASSRGGTNEQYF
V: TRBV7-8; size: .; D: .; J: TRBJ1-4; DNA: TGTGCCAGCACCTATTTGTATGAAAAACTGTTTTTT; CDR3: CASTYLYEKLFF
V: TRBV2; size: .; D: .; J: TRBJ2-5; DNA: TGTGCCAGCAGTGTGGGGAGTTTCGAGACCCAGTACTTC; CDR3: CASSVGSFETQYF
V: TRBV12-3/TRBV12-4; size: .; D: .; J: TRBJ2-2; DNA: TGTGCCAGCAGTTTGGGCTCCACCGGGGAGCTGTTTTTT; CDR3: CASSLGSTGELFF
V: TRBV24-1; size: .; D: TRBD1; J: TRBJ1-1; DNA: TGTGCCACCAGGGACCAGGGGGCGGCGGCTTTCTTT; CDR3: CATRDQGAAAFF
V: TRBV21-1; size: .; D: .; J: TRBJ2-6; DNA: TGTGCCAGCAGCAGACTTCTGAGCTCTGGGGCCAACGTCCTGACTTTC; CDR3: CASSRLLSSGANVLTF
V: TRBV12-3/TRBV12-4; size: few; D: .; J: TRBJ1-1; DNA: TGTGCCAGCAGTTTAAGTCAGGGGACGCGAGCTTTCTTT; CDR3: CASSLSQGTRAFF
V: TRBV19; size: .; D: TRBD1; J: TRBJ2-1; DNA: TGTGCCAGCAGGGGACAGGGTTATGTTAATGAGCAGTTCTTC; CDR3: CASRGQGYVNEQFF
V: TRBV6-6; size: .; D: .; J: TRBJ1-3; DNA: TGTGCCAGCAGTTATTTAATAGACTCTGGAAACACCATATATTTT; CDR3: CASSYLIDSGNTIYF
V: TRBV6-2/TRBV6-3; size: .; D: .; J: TRBJ1-1; DNA: TGTGCCAGCAGTTTAGACAGTTACACTGAAGCTTTCTTT; CDR3: CASSLDSYTEAFF